The 18 T cell receptor beta chains presented below share a single source sample, sequenced in a study of shared clonotypes between healthy human individuals. Naive CD8 cells were CD45RO-negative, positively selected for CCR7, excluding terminally differentiated effector memory CD45RA+ cells. Measured with immunoSEQ multiplex PCR; TCRdb has only the in-frame clones, and not every one. The profile shows over 800,000 clones, 85% to 95% of them singletons. Sequenced sample: naive CD8+ T cells sorted from blood. The receptor source for this set is a man aged 25 to 45 in good health.

The chain uses TRBV6-5 and TRBJ2-7; D ambiguous. V was pared by 6 bases and J by 0 bases, with 12 bases between. CDR1 is MNHEY and CDR2 is SVGAGI in the germline V gene. There are 14 residues in the CDR3. The CDR3 nucleotides are TGTGCCAGCAGCCCCCGTGTCGCCTCCTACGAGCAGTACTTC. Translating it yields CASSPRVASYEQYF.

The V call is TRBV9, the J call TRBJ2-7, with 8 bases that match TRBD1. J gave up 7 bases and V 3 bases, and 9 bases lay outside the gene matches. The V gene's germline CDR1 is SGDLS and CDR2 YYNGEE. This CDR3 is 14 amino acids long. The CDR3 loop is CASSAGQGVREQYF. DNA of the CDR3: TGTGCCAGCAGCGCCGGACAGGGCGTCCGTGAGCAGTACTTC.

The chain recombines TRBV28 with TRBJ2-6; 7 bases align to TRBD2. Germline-derived CDR1 and CDR2 are MDHEN and SYDVKM. Germline trimming cut 7 bases from V and 2 bases from J; bases unmatched to any gene: 8. The CDR3 contains 16 residues. In DNA, the CDR3 is TGTGCCAGCATCTCCATTGCGGGGGCTGGGGCCAACGTCCTGACTTTC. Translating gives CASISIAGAGANVLTF.

J is TRBJ2-7 and V is TRBV2, with TRBD2 as a possible D gene (6 bases). The V end was cut by 8 bases, the J end by 4 bases, with 18 bases between. This CDR3 is built from 14 residues. The germline CDR1 and CDR2 sequences are SNHLY and FYNNEI. CDR3 DNA: TGTGCCAGCCGACCTATGAGAGGGAGGTACGAGCAGTACTTC. Its translation is CASRPMRGRYEQYF.

The sample holds a few counts of this clone. The chain joins TRBV27 to TRBJ1-2; maybe TRBD1 (5 bases). Per germline, CDR1 MNHEY and CDR2 SMNVEV (reference sequence). The CDR3 is 14 amino acids. V dropped 5 bases and J dropped 8 bases, with 18 bases sitting between them. CDR3 residues: CASSPAHGTIGYTF. The CDR3 bases are TGTGCCAGCAGTCCCGCCCACGGGACGATCGGCTACACCTTC.

The chain has TRBV6-1 and TRBJ1-5; no definite D call. Trimming removed 0 bases from V and 0 bases from J, with 15 bases in between. CDR3 length: 18 amino acids. Per germline, CDR1 MNHNS and CDR2 SASEGT. CDR3 in DNA: TGTGCCAGCAGTGAAGCGCTTCGACGGCAGTATAGCAATCAGCCCCAGCATTTT. Its protein is CASSEALRRQYSNQPQHF.

This chain joins TRBV2 and TRBJ2-3, with 12 bases matching TRBD2. CDR1 is SNHLY, CDR2 FYNNEI, per germline. CDR3 size: 17 residues. V shed 4 bases and J 1 base; nucleotides not matched to a gene: 6. The CDR3 sequence: CASSVTSGRSGTDTQYF. In DNA, the CDR3 is TGTGCCAGCAGTGTGACTAGCGGGAGAAGCGGCACAGATACGCAGTATTTT.

Concerning this clone itself: Other DNA sequences in the sample encode the same CDR3. The CDR3 coding sequence is TGCGCCAGCAGCCAAGATAGGGGGGGTGAGCAGTTCTTC. It codes for CASSQDRGGEQFF. This rearrangement joins TRBV4-3 to TRBJ2-1, with D tentatively TRBD2 (7 bases). CDR1 LGHNA and CDR2 YSLEER come from the germline V gene. CDR3 length equals 13 residues. V gave up 0 bases and J gave up 9 bases, with 9 bases separating them.

The rearrangement links TRBV7-2 to TRBJ2-1, with D perhaps TRBD2 (5 bases). Trimming left V 1 base short and J 6 bases short, with 10 bases between. CDR3 length equals 14 residues. Germline V gene data show CDR1 as SGHTA and CDR2 as FQGNSA. This CDR3 is CASSLGVSVNEQFF. The CDR3 DNA sequence: TGTGCCAGCAGCTTAGGGGTTAGCGTCAATGAGCAGTTCTTC. The whole variable domain, remainder taken from reference TRBV7-2 and TRBJ2-1, is GAGVSQSPSNKVTEKGKDVELRCDPISGHTALYWYRQSLGQGLEFLIYFQGNSAPDKSGLPSDRFSAERTGGSVSTLTIQRTQQEDSAVYLCASSLGVSVNEQFFGPGTRLTVL.

The chain is built from TRBV27 and TRBJ2-1; D is uncertain. The germline V gene has CDR1 MNHEY and CDR2 SMNVEV (reference sequence). The CDR3 has 12 residues. Trimming took 5 bases from V and 15 from J, leaving 17 bases between them. The CDR3 region is CASSRPVGFPFF. CDR3 nucleotide sequence: TGTGCCAGCAGTCGTCCGGTCGGGTTTCCGTTCTTC.

The V gene is TRBV28, the J gene TRBJ2-7, with D tentatively TRBD1 or TRBD2 (5 bases each). The CDR3 has 15 amino acids. Germline V gives CDR1 MDHEN, CDR2 SYDVKM. Trimming left V 2 bases short and J 1 base short, with 12 bases between. This CDR3 reads CASSLGLGTSYEQYF. In DNA form, the CDR3 reads TGTGCCAGCAGTTTAGGTTTGGGGACGTCCTACGAGCAGTACTTC.

The sample holds one count of this clone. This chain uses TRBV7-9 with TRBJ1-3; D not certain. CDR3 length: 13 amino acids. The germline gives CDR1 SEHNR, CDR2 FQNEAQ (reference sequence). V gave up 5 bases and J gave up 7 bases, with 12 bases separating them. The CDR3 protein is CASSPPAWNTIYF. The DNA of the CDR3 is TGTGCCAGCAGCCCACCCGCGTGGAACACCATATATTTT.

V gene TRBV15 combines with J gene TRBJ2-5, with D tentatively TRBD2 (7 bases). This CDR3 is built from 13 residues. V lost 8 bases and J 0 bases, leaving 10 bases between the germline ends. In germline, CDR1 is LNHNV, CDR2 YYDKDF (reference sequence). CDR3: CATEGGNQETQYF. CDR3 nucleotides: TGTGCCACCGAGGGGGGGAACCAAGAGACCCAGTACTTC.

The DNA of the CDR3 is TGTGCCAGCAGGGCAGAAAACCAGGATACGCAGTATTTT. This encodes CASRAENQDTQYF. This chain connects TRBV2 to TRBJ2-3, with D hard to call. The germline V gene encodes CDR1 SNHLY and CDR2 FYNNEI. Trimming cost V 6 bases and J 6 bases, with 13 bases left between them. This CDR3 has 13 amino acids.

V usage is TRBV5-1 and J usage is TRBJ2-7, with TRBD1 matching over 7 bases. CDR3 length: 16 amino acids. Germline V gene sequence: CDR1 SGHRS, CDR2 YFSETQ. The ends lost 2 bases at V and 0 bases at J; junction bases unmatched: 8. The CDR3 bases are TGCGCCAGCAGCTTAGGACAGGCCTTGAGCTCCTACGAGCAGTACTTC. This codes for CASSLGQALSSYEQYF. The variable domain in full, with the rest retrieved from reference TRBV5-1 and TRBJ2-7, is KAGVTQTPRYLIKTRGQQVTLSCSPISGHRSVSWYQQTPGQGLQFLFEYFSETQRNKGNFPGRFSGRQFSNSRSEMNVSTLELGDSALYLCASSLGQALSSYEQYFGPGTRLTVT.

In this sample, this clone turned up a few times. V gene TRBV25-1 combines with J gene TRBJ2-5; no clear D gene. Deletions cut 3 bases from V and 2 bases from J, with 13 bases between. The V gene's germline CDR1 is MGHDK and CDR2 SYGVNS. This CDR3 comprises 15 residues. The CDR3 nucleotides are TGTGCCAGCAGTGATCCTTCACAACCTCAAGAGACCCAGTACTTC. It translates to CASSDPSQPQETQYF. The whole variable domain, remainder taken from reference TRBV25-1 and TRBJ2-5, is EADIYQTPRYLVIGTGKKITLECSQTMGHDKMYWYQQDPGMELHLIHYSYGVNSTEKGDLSSESTVSRIRTEHFPLTLESARPSHTSQYLCASSDPSQPQETQYFGPGTRLLVL.

CDR3 DNA: TGTGCCAGCTCACCAGTGACAGGGGGCCCGAACACTGAAGCTTTCTTT. Amino acids: CASSPVTGGPNTEAFF. The chain links TRBV18 to TRBJ1-1, with TRBD1 identical over 10 bases. The CDR3 consists of 16 residues. J lost 1 base, V lost 2 bases, and 4 bases had no gene match. In germline, CDR1 is KGHSH, CDR2 LQKENI.

This chain connects TRBV14 to TRBJ1-1; TRBD1 matches at 7 bases. Germline CDR1 SGHDN, CDR2 FVKESK. The junction had 8 bases not matched to a gene; V was cut back by 4 bases and J by 0 bases. The CDR3 has 16 amino acids. CDR3 region: CASSPHVGTVNTEAFF. CDR3 bases: TGTGCCAGCAGCCCACACGTGGGGACAGTGAACACTGAAGCTTTCTTT.